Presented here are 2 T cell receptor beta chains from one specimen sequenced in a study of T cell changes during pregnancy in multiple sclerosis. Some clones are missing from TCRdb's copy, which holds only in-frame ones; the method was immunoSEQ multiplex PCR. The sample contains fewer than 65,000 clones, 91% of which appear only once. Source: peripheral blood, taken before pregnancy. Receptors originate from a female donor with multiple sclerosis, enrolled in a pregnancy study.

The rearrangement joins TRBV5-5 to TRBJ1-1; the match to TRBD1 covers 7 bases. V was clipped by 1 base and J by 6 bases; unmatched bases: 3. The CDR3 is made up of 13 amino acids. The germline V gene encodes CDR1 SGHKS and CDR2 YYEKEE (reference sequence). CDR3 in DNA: TGTGCCAGCAGCTTGACAGGGGTATCTGAAGCTTTCTTT. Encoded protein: CASSLTGVSEAFF.

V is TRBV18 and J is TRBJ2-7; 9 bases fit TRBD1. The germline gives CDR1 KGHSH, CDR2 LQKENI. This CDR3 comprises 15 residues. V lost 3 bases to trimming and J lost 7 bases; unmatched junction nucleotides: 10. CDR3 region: CASSPTVDRGNEQYF. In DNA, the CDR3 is TGTGCCAGCTCACCGACCGTGGACAGGGGAAATGAGCAGTACTTC.